The next 10 T cell receptor beta chains were all read from a single sample in a study of shared clonotypes between healthy human individuals. TCRdb's copy holds only in-frame clones and misses some; the assay was immunoSEQ multiplex PCR. This table holds about 680,000 clones, 92% found once. Naivety among CD8 cells was defined by CD45RO negativity and positive CCR7 selection, thereby excluding terminally differentiated effector memory CD45RA+ cells. The specimen was naive CD8+ T cells sorted from blood. The receptors derive from a man aged 25-45 years in good health.

J is TRBJ2-1 and V is TRBV27, with a weak D call TRBD1 (8 bases). The CDR3 spans 14 residues. Germline-derived CDR1 and CDR2 are MNHEY and SMNVEV (reference sequence). Deletions cut 7 bases from V and 6 bases from J, with 16 bases between. CDR3 DNA sequence: TGTGCCAGCACCCAGGGGGCGGGAGTCAATGAGCAGTTCTTC. Translated, it gives CASTQGAGVNEQFF.

V and J are TRBV5-1 and TRBJ2-1; TRBD2 agrees at 7 bases. Germline lookup yields CDR1 SGHRS and CDR2 YFSETQ. The CDR3 has 15 amino acids. V gave up 5 bases and J gave up 9 bases; unmatched junction bases: 14. CDR3 DNA: TGCGCCAGCAGATTTGAGGGCGGGAGTCCTGGTGAGCAGTTCTTC. Its protein product is CASRFEGGSPGEQFF.

This clone was counted a single time. The V and J genes are TRBV28 and TRBJ2-7; no clear D. The CDR3 has 12 residues. V shed 4 bases and J shed 6 bases, with 10 bases lying between them. Germline-derived CDR1 and CDR2 are MDHEN and SYDVKM. CDR3 amino acids: CASSSDLSEQYF. DNA of the CDR3: TGTGCCAGCAGTTCGGACCTCTCCGAGCAGTACTTC.

The chain recombines TRBV7-9 with TRBJ2-1; 7 nucleotides match TRBD2. The J segment lost 8 bases and the V segment lost 4 bases, leaving 5 bases of the junction unmatched. This CDR3 has 13 residues. Germline V CDR1 and CDR2: SEHNR, FQNEAQ (reference sequence). CDR3 region: CASSSDLADEQFF. The CDR3 DNA reads TGTGCCAGCAGCTCTGACCTAGCGGATGAGCAGTTCTTC.

The V call is TRBV19, the J call TRBJ2-1; no firm D call. Deletions cut 1 base from V and 8 bases from J, with 9 bases between. Looked up from germline, CDR1 is LNHDA and CDR2 is SQIVND (reference sequence). The CDR3 loop spans 13 amino acids. The CDR3 loop is CASSIGSGDEQFF. DNA of the CDR3: TGTGCCAGTAGTATAGGTTCTGGGGATGAGCAGTTCTTC.

As DNA, the CDR3 is TGTGCCAGCAGTGAAGCGTTGGCAGACGATGGCTACACCTTC. Translated: CASSEALADDGYTF. The chain recombines TRBV6-1 with TRBJ1-2; D call uncertain. This CDR3 is built from 14 residues. The germline CDR1 and CDR2 sequences are MNHNS and SASEGT. V was pared by 0 bases and J by 6 bases, with 11 bases between.

The J gene is TRBJ2-5, the V gene TRBV30; 11 nucleotides agree with TRBD1. The CDR3 contains 17 residues. CDR1 and CDR2 (germline): GTSNPN, SVGIG (reference sequence). The V segment lost 3 bases and the J segment 4 bases; nucleotides outside the gene matches: 13. This CDR3 reads CAWRGLPSGQGAETQYF. CDR3 in DNA: TGTGCCTGGAGGGGTTTGCCATCCGGACAGGGGGCAGAGACCCAGTACTTC. The complete variable domain, with remaining parts taken from reference TRBV30 and TRBJ2-5, reads SQTIHQWPATLVQPVGSPLSLECTVEGTSNPNLYWYRQAAGRGLQLLFYSVGIGQISSEVPQNLSASRPQDRQFILSSKKLLLSDSGFYLCAWRGLPSGQGAETQYFGPGTRLLVL.

V and J are TRBV28 and TRBJ1-3, with a tentative D call TRBD1 (5 bases). There are 13 residues in the CDR3. Deletions cut 3 bases from V and 8 bases from J, with 11 bases between. In germline, CDR1 is MDHEN, CDR2 SYDVKM. The CDR3 loop reads CASSFSRGDTIYF. In nucleotides, the CDR3 is TGTGCCAGCAGTTTCTCCCGGGGCGACACCATATATTTT.

The chain employs TRBV6-5 and TRBJ2-7, with D possibly being TRBD1 (6 bases). This CDR3 comprises 15 residues. Germline CDR1 MNHEY, CDR2 SVGAGI. Trimming shortened V by 5 bases and J by 2 bases, and 16 bases separated the two germline ends. CDR3 bases: TGTGCCAGCAGTAGTAACAGGGAGATTCCCTACGAGCAGTACTTC. This codes for CASSSNREIPYEQYF.

The chain combines TRBV6-1 with TRBJ1-1, with D unclear. CDR1 and CDR2 from the germline V gene are MNHNS and SASEGT. The CDR3 consists of 15 residues. The V and J ends lost 3 bases and 2 bases respectively, with 13 bases between them. The CDR3 reads CASSEPYRSNTEAFF. The CDR3, as DNA: TGTGCCAGCAGTGAGCCGTATCGGTCTAACACTGAAGCTTTCTTT.